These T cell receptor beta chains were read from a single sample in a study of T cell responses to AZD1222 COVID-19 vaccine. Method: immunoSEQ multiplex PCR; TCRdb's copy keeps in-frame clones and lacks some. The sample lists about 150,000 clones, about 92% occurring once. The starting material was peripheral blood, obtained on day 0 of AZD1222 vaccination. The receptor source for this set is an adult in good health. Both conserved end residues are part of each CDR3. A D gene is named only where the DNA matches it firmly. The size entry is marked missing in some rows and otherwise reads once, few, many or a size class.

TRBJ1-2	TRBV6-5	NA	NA	CASSPGSGYGYTF	TGTGCCAGCAGCCCAGGGTCGGGCTATGGCTACACCTTC
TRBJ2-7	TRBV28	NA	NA	CASSRGQEAYEQYF	TGTGCCAGCAGTCGGGGACAAGAGGCCTACGAGCAGTACTTC
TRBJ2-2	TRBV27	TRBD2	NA	CASSSAGGTGELFF	TGTGCCAGCAGTTCAGCGGGGGGTACCGGGGAGCTGTTTTTT
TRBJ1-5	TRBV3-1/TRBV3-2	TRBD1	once	CASSRTDRGNQPQHF	TGTGCCAGCAGCCGAACGGACAGGGGCAATCAGCCCCAGCATTTT
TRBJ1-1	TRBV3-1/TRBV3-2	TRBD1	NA	CASSQRDRPGNTEAFF	TGTGCCAGCAGCCAACGGGACAGGCCGGGGAACACTGAAGCTTTCTTT
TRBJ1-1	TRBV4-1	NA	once	CASSPRLHTEAFF	TGCGCCAGCAGCCCCCGGCTCCACACTGAAGCTTTCTTT
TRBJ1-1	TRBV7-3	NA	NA	CASSLTNTGEAFF	TGTGCCAGCAGCTTAACTAATACAGGAGAAGCTTTCTTT
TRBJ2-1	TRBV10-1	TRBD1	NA	CATSTGFYNEQFF	TGCGCCACCTCGACAGGGTTCTACAATGAGCAGTTCTTC
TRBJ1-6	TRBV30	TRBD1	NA	CACPGGGSPLHF	TGTGCCTGTCCAGGGGGGGGATCACCCCTCCACTTT
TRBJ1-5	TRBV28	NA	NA	CASTSPTAHQPQHF	TGTGCCAGCACCTCTCCGACAGCCCATCAGCCCCAGCATTTT
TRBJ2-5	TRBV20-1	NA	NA	CSAGEETQYF	TGCAGTGCTGGGGAGGAGACCCAGTACTTC
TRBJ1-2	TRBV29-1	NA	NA	CSVERFRYGYTF	TGCAGCGTTGAAAGGTTCCGCTATGGCTACACCTTC
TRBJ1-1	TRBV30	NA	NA	CAWSEEQGLYTEAFF	TGTGCCTGGAGCGAAGAACAGGGTTTGTATACTGAAGCTTTCTTT
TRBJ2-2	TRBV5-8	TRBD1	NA	CASSSTGGYGELFF	TGTGCCAGCAGCTCCACAGGGGGATACGGGGAGCTGTTTTTT
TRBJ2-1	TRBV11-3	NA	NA	CASSHDRLNEQFF	TGTGCCAGCAGCCATGACAGGCTCAATGAGCAGTTCTTC
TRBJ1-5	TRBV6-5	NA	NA	CASSYSQVGQPQHF	TGTGCCAGCAGCTACTCACAGGTGGGTCAGCCCCAGCATTTT
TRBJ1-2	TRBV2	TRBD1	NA	CASREGTGDGYTF	TGTGCCAGCAGAGAGGGGACAGGGGACGGCTACACCTTC
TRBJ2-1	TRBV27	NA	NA	CASSGGELSYNEQFF	TGTGCCAGCAGTGGCGGTGAGCTCTCCTACAATGAGCAGTTCTTC
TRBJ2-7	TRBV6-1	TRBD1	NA	CASSEAGTGGRDEQYF	TGTGCCAGCAGTGAAGCCGGGACAGGGGGCCGGGACGAGCAGTACTTC
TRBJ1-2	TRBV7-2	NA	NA	CASSSGYSGVHGYTF	TGTGCCAGCAGCTCGGGATACTCAGGGGTACATGGCTACACCTTC
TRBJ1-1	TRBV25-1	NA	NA	CASSRGGDTEAFF	TGTGCCAGCAGTAGGGGCGGGGACACTGAAGCTTTCTTT
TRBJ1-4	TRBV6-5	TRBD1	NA	CASRIRGSSEKLFF	TGTGCCAGCAGAATCAGGGGGAGTAGCGAAAAACTGTTTTTT
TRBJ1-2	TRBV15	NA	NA	CATSTGTPYYGYTF	TGTGCCACCAGCACCGGGACGCCTTACTATGGCTACACCTTC
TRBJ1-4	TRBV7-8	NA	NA	CASSAGARDEKLFF	TGTGCCAGCAGCGCAGGGGCACGGGATGAAAAACTGTTTTTT
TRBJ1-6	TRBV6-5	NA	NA	CASSSTGVGNSPLHF	TGTGCCAGCAGTTCCACGGGGGTCGGGAATTCACCCCTCCACTTT
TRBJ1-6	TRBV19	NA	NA	CASRGSSYNSPLHF	TGTGCCAGTAGGGGGAGCTCCTATAATTCACCCCTCCACTTT
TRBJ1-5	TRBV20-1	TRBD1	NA	CSASGMVTGDQPQHF	TGCAGTGCTAGTGGGATGGTGACAGGGGATCAGCCCCAGCATTTT
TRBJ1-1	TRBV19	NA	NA	CASTLGTEAFF	TGTGCCAGTACCTTGGGCACTGAAGCTTTCTTT
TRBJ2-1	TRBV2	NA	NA	CASSAWRGYNNEQFF	TGTGCCAGCAGTGCCTGGAGGGGATATAACAATGAGCAGTTCTTC